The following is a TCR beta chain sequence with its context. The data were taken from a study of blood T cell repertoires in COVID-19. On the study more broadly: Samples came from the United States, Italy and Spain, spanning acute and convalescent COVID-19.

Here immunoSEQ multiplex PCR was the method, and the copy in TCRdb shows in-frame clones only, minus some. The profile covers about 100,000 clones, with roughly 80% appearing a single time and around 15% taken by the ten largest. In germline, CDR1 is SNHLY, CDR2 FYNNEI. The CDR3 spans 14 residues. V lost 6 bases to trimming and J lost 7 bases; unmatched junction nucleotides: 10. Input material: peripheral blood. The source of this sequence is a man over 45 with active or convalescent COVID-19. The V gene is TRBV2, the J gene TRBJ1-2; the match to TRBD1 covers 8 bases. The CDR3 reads CASRDRTGWGGYTF. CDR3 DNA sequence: TGTGCCAGCAGAGATAGGACAGGGTGGGGTGGCTACACCTTC.